Listed below are T cell receptor beta chains from one sample, sequenced in a study of T cells in Graves' hyperthyroidism and ophthalmopathy. TCRdb itself ran the multiplex PCR reads through MiXCR, one entry per CDR3 protein. Seen here are about 690,000 distinct CDR3 sequences, 17% observed once, and the top ten hold less than 20%. Specimen: blood. These receptors originate from a man aged 45-65 years with Graves' hyperthyroidism. Both conserved end residues are part of each CDR3. D genes are given only for firm matches. For some rows the clone size is stated as once, few or many, or as a class when expanded; others skip it.

TRBJ1-2 | TRBV27 | . | . | CASSTLGYGYTF | TGTGCCAGCTCCACATTGGGCTATGGCTACACCTTC
TRBJ1-6 | TRBV13 | many | . | CASSLRTRANSPLHF | TGTGCCAGCAGCTTAAGGACCAGAGCTAATTCACCCCTCCACTTT
TRBJ2-2 | TRBV2 | many | TRBD2 | CASSEMAGGPGNGELFF | TGTGCCAGCAGTGAAATGGCGGGAGGACCCGGGAACGGGGAGCTGTTTTTT
TRBJ1-1 | TRBV12-3/TRBV12-4 | few | TRBD1 | CASSGRTGGTEAFF | TGTGCCAGCAGTGGTCGGACAGGGGGGACTGAAGCTTTCTTT
TRBJ1-1 | TRBV28 | few | . | CASSSPTAPNTEAFF | TGTGCCAGCAGTTCGCCGACAGCTCCGAACACTGAAGCTTTCTTT
TRBJ2-1 | TRBV6-2/TRBV6-3 | few | . | CASSYTDYAMYNEQFF | TGTGCCAGCAGTTACACGGACTATGCCATGTACAATGAGCAGTTCTTC
TRBJ2-7 | TRBV7-9 | many | . | CASSLEQRHYEQYF | TGTGCCAGCAGCTTGGAGCAGCGGCACTACGAGCAGTACTTC
TRBJ2-1 | TRBV30 | . | TRBD2 | CAWKRLAGILGNEQFF | TGTGCCTGGAAAAGACTAGCGGGGATTCTTGGCAATGAGCAGTTCTTC
TRBJ2-7 | TRBV13 | few | TRBD2 | CASSSPGLAGPEQYF | TGTGCCAGCAGTTCGCCGGGACTAGCGGGACCCGAGCAGTACTTC
TRBJ2-1 | TRBV3-1 | . | . | CVSSQDWAGINNEQFF | TGTGTCAGCAGCCAAGATTGGGCAGGGATCAACAATGAGCAGTTCTTC
TRBJ2-5 | TRBV28 | many | . | CASSGLEGEFQETQYF | TGTGCCAGCAGTGGGTTGGAGGGAGAGTTCCAAGAGACCCAGTACTTC
TRBJ2-5 | TRBV29-1 | many | . | CSVADGVETQYF | TGCAGCGTTGCTGACGGCGTGGAGACCCAGTACTTC
TRBJ2-2 | TRBV30 | many | TRBD2 | CAWSAAGLAVPGELFF | TGTGCCTGGAGCGCGGCTGGTCTAGCGGTTCCCGGGGAGCTGTTTTTT
TRBJ2-1 | TRBV19 | . | . | CASSIAWGGGEQFF | TGTGCCAGTAGTATAGCATGGGGTGGGGGTGAGCAGTTCTTC
TRBJ1-2 | TRBV7-3 | many | . | CASSHDPGRGYTF | TGTGCCAGCAGCCACGATCCGGGAAGGGGCTACACCTTC
TRBJ2-2 | TRBV27 | many | . | CASSRLTSGVGELFF | TGTGCCAGCAGTCGCCTGACTAGTGGGGTCGGGGAGCTGTTTTTT
TRBJ2-4 | TRBV20-1 | . | . | CSAREVGAVNIQYF | TGCAGTGCTAGAGAGGTGGGAGCGGTAAACATTCAGTACTTC
TRBJ2-1 | TRBV28 | few | . | CASSFQTAGLPYEQFF | TGTGCCAGCAGTTTCCAGACGGCGGGGTTGCCCTACGAGCAGTTCTTC
TRBJ1-2 | TRBV19 | many | . | CASSILSRDGYTF | TGTGCCAGTAGTATTTTGAGTCGGGATGGCTACACCTTC
TRBJ1-5 | TRBV7-2 | . | . | CASSPQGHPQHF | TGTGCCAGCAGCCCTCAGGGTCATCCCCAGCATTTT
TRBJ2-7 | TRBV3-1 | . | . | CASSQDFNSYEQYF | TGTGCCAGCAGCCAAGATTTCAATTCCTACGAGCAGTACTTC
TRBJ1-5 | TRBV4-2 | . | . | CASSQDLEQGPQPQHF | TGTGCCAGCAGCCAAGACCTTGAGCAGGGCCCTCAGCCCCAGCATTTT
TRBJ1-5 | TRBV30 | . | . | CAWSALVGINQPQHF | TGTGCCTGGAGTGCCTTGGTAGGAATCAATCAGCCCCAGCATTTT
TRBJ2-1 | TRBV18 | . | . | CASSPEDPLPQSSYNEQFF | TGTGCCAGCTCACCGGAGGATCCGCTCCCCCAAAGCTCCTACAATGAGCAGTTCTTC
TRBJ2-2 | TRBV7-3 | few | TRBD2 | CASSLTTSAGELFF | TGTGCCAGCAGCTTAACGACTAGCGCCGGGGAGCTGTTTTTT
TRBJ2-1 | TRBV29-1 | . | . | CSVEDLRRRASGNEQFF | TGCAGCGTTGAAGATCTTCGGCGGAGGGCTTCGGGGAATGAGCAGTTCTTC
TRBJ1-1 | TRBV28 | many | TRBD1 | CASGDRLNTEAFF | TGTGCCAGCGGGGACAGGTTAAACACTGAAGCTTTCTTT
TRBJ1-2 | TRBV12-3/TRBV12-4 | . | TRBD1 | CASTHPRFNRGRLGYTF | TGTGCCAGCACCCATCCCCGCTTTAACAGGGGGCGCCTCGGCTACACCTTC
TRBJ2-6 | TRBV24-1 | . | . | CATSDTRTSSGANVLTF | TGTGCCACCAGTGATACGAGGACGAGCTCTGGGGCCAACGTCCTGACTTTC
TRBJ1-4 | TRBV28 | few | . | CASSLSSDEKLFF | TGTGCCAGCAGTTTATCTTCCGATGAAAAACTGTTTTTT
TRBJ2-7 | TRBV29-1 | few | . | CSVEDTKAGPTYEQYF | TGCAGCGTTGAAGATACGAAAGCGGGCCCAACCTACGAGCAGTACTTC
TRBJ2-3 | TRBV5-1 | . | . | CASSSLGADTQYF | TGCGCCAGCAGCTCCCTCGGGGCAGATACGCAGTATTTT
TRBJ1-5 | TRBV20-1 | . | . | CSAGNQPQHF | TGCAGTGCAGGCAATCAGCCCCAGCATTTT
TRBJ2-7 | TRBV7-6 | many | . | CASSIDSIYEQYF | TGTGCCAGCAGCATCGACAGTATCTACGAGCAGTACTTC
TRBJ1-4 | TRBV28 | many | TRBD1 | CASREIEGAQWEKLFF | TGTGCCAGCAGGGAAATCGAGGGGGCGCAATGGGAAAAACTGTTTTTT
TRBJ1-3 | TRBV11-2 | few | . | CASSSGLSNTIYF | TGTGCCAGCAGCTCCGGCCTCTCGAACACCATATATTTT
TRBJ2-3 | TRBV28 | many | TRBD1 | CASSTGTGSDTQYF | TGTGCCAGCAGCACCGGGACAGGATCAGATACGCAGTATTTT
TRBJ1-3 | TRBV9 | few | . | CASSVGSGTGNTIYF | TGTGCCAGCAGCGTAGGGTCAGGGACTGGAAACACCATATATTTT
TRBJ2-7 | TRBV7-9 | many | TRBD2 | CASSWDYEQYF | TGTGCCAGCAGCTGGGACTACGAACAGTACTTC
TRBJ2-1 | TRBV5-1 | many | . | CASSSGTVLNEQFF | TGCGCCAGCAGCTCCGGGACGGTACTCAATGAGCAGTTCTTC
TRBJ2-7 | TRBV4-1 | . | . | CASSQVGRNYEQYF | TGCGCCAGCAGCCAAGTAGGCCGCAACTACGAGCAGTACTTC
TRBJ2-7 | TRBV20-1 | few | TRBD2 | CSARGGGLAVYEQYF | TGCAGTGCTAGGGGAGGGGGACTAGCGGTTTACGAGCAGTACTTC
TRBJ2-7 | TRBV25-1 | . | . | CASSDSANEQYF | TGTGCCAGCAGTGACAGCGCCAACGAGCAGTACTTC
TRBJ1-1 | TRBV28 | few | . | CASSFTGKYTGAFF | TGTGCCAGCAGTTTTACAGGGAAGTACACTGGAGCTTTCTTT
TRBJ2-2 | TRBV5-6 | few | . | CASSWGTHGTGELFF | TGTGCCAGCAGCTGGGGGACCCACGGGACCGGGGAGCTGTTTTTT
TRBJ2-2 | TRBV11-2 | many | . | CASSPRRSANTGELFF | TGTGCCAGCAGCCCGCGCCGGAGCGCGAACACCGGGGAGCTGTTTTTT
TRBJ2-7 | TRBV28 | many | . | CASSLTAVTYEQYF | TGTGCCAGCAGTTTAACGGCAGTAACCTACGAGCAGTACTTC